The 15 T cell receptor beta chains in this list originate from one sample, sequenced in a study of blood T cell repertoires in COVID-19. The protocol was immunoSEQ multiplex PCR, while the TCRdb copy is restricted to in-frame clones and leaves out a portion. The sample holds around 300,000 clones, approximately 90% seen once. Input material: peripheral blood. These receptors originate from a woman aged 50 to 65 with COVID-19, enrolled during active disease.

This clone has only one observation. The V and J genes are TRBV23-1 and TRBJ2-7; 8 bases align to TRBD2. TRBV23-1 is placed among ORFs of uncertain function. The ends lost 5 bases at V and 11 bases at J; junction bases unmatched: 23. The CDR3 runs 17 residues. In DNA form, the CDR3 reads TGCGCCAGCAGTGGACCGGTCGAGCGGGAGTCCCCCTACGGGGAGTACTTC. The encoded protein is CASSGPVERESPYGEYF.

The genes are TRBV6-5 and TRBJ1-5; 10 bases match TRBD1. Germline V gene lookup returns CDR1 MNHEY and CDR2 SVGAGI. This CDR3 contains 15 residues. V gave up 5 bases and J gave up 5 bases; unmatched junction bases: 6. The CDR3 nucleotides are TGTGCCAGCAGTAGACAGGGGGCATGGGATCAGCCCCAGCATTTT. The encoded protein is CASSRQGAWDQPQHF.

J is TRBJ1-5 and V is TRBV27; 10 bases are shared with TRBD1. CDR3 length equals 14 residues. Germline V gene lookup returns CDR1 MNHEY and CDR2 SMNVEV (reference sequence). V gave up 6 bases and J gave up 6 bases; unmatched junction bases: 5. CDR3 residues: CASRTGGGGQPQHF. The DNA for the CDR3 is TGTGCCAGCAGGACAGGGGGCGGCGGTCAGCCCCAGCATTTT.

The chain employs TRBV6-2 or TRBV6-3 and TRBJ1-2; D perhaps matches TRBD1 (5 bases). This CDR3 is built from 15 residues. Trimming removed 0 bases at V and 1 base at J, with 9 bases between. In germline, CDR1 is MNHEY, CDR2 SVGEGT. In nucleotides, the CDR3 is TGTGCCAGCAGTTACTCGGGACTGTTTAACTATGGCTACACCTTC. Translated, it gives CASSYSGLFNYGYTF.

This clone was observed a single time. The rearrangement uses TRBV7-6 and TRBJ2-1, with D possibly matching TRBD1 (6 bases). The CDR3 runs 15 residues. Deletions cut 2 bases from V and 5 bases from J, with 13 bases between. CDR1 is SGHVS, CDR2 FNYEAQ, per germline. CDR3 amino acids: CASSLSQGADNEQFF. The CDR3 DNA reads TGTGCCAGCAGCTTATCACAGGGTGCTGACAATGAGCAGTTCTTC.

The chain carries TRBV4-2 and TRBJ1-2, with D maybe TRBD1 (5 bases). The CDR3 has 15 residues. V lost 0 bases to trimming and J lost 3 bases, with 11 bases between them. Germline CDR1 reads LGHNA; CDR2 reads YNFKEQ. The CDR3 DNA is TGTGCCAGCAGCCAAGATCGACAGTTATACTATGGCTACACCTTC. Amino acid sequence: CASSQDRQLYYGYTF.

The chain uses TRBV6-1 and TRBJ1-1; no definite D call. Germline loops: CDR1 MNHNS, CDR2 SASEGT. Trimming removed 0 bases at V and 10 bases at J, with 12 bases between. The CDR3 runs 13 residues. CDR3 in amino acids: CASSEARVNGAFF. CDR3 nucleotides: TGTGCCAGCAGTGAAGCGAGGGTTAACGGAGCTTTCTTT.

The rearrangement joins TRBV7-2 to TRBJ2-4, with D possibly matching TRBD1 (6 bases). From germline, CDR1 is SGHTA and CDR2 FQGNSA. The CDR3 extends over 12 amino acids. The ends were cut back, 0 bases at V and 13 bases at J, with 10 bases in the middle. For the CDR3, the DNA is TGTGCCAGCAGCTTAGCGGGACAAGCACAGTACTTC. As protein: CASSLAGQAQYF.

V is TRBV7-9 and J is TRBJ2-3; D is possibly TRBD1 (6 bases). This CDR3 has 14 residues. The V gene lost 5 bases and the J gene lost 1 base, with 10 bases spanning the gap. Germline V gene data show CDR1 as SEHNR and CDR2 as FQNEAQ (reference sequence). The CDR3 here is CASSQRQGTDTQYF. The CDR3, as DNA: TGTGCCAGCAGCCAGAGACAGGGCACAGATACGCAGTATTTT.

The J gene is TRBJ1-2, the V gene TRBV5-1; D is uncertain. Trimming removed 2 bases from V and 2 bases from J, with 13 bases in between. This CDR3 region has 15 residues. Germline V gene data show CDR1 as SGHRS and CDR2 as YFSETQ. CDR3 coding DNA: TGCGCCAGCAGCTTCGGGGAGGGAATAAACTATGGCTACACCTTC. Translation gives CASSFGEGINYGYTF.

J is TRBJ1-2 and V is TRBV9, with 7 bases identical to TRBD1. The V gene's germline CDR1 is SGDLS and CDR2 YYNGEE. The CDR3 loop spans 18 amino acids. J lost 4 bases, V lost 0 bases, and 15 bases had no gene match. CDR3 amino acids: CASSVELPTWDSRYGYTF. CDR3 nucleotides: TGTGCCAGCAGCGTAGAGCTTCCCACCTGGGACAGTCGCTATGGCTACACCTTC.

The rearrangement links TRBV7-2 to TRBJ2-5; TRBD2 matches at 7 bases. V dropped 3 bases and J dropped 5; count of bases not matched to a gene: 9. This CDR3 region has 15 residues. Germline values: CDR1 SGHTA, CDR2 FQGNSA. The CDR3 region is CASSLLAGVMETQYF. The CDR3 DNA reads as TGTGCCAGCAGCTTGCTGGCGGGAGTCATGGAGACCCAGTACTTC.

The V and J genes are TRBV30 and TRBJ1-3, with a tentative D call TRBD1 (5 bases). The V end was cut by 0 bases, the J end by 2 bases, with 11 bases between. CDR1 and CDR2 from the germline V gene are GTSNPN and SVGIG (reference sequence). This CDR3 comprises 15 residues. The DNA of the CDR3 is TGTGCCTGGAGTGTGAGGCAGGGCGCTGGAAACACCATATATTTT. Translated, it gives CAWSVRQGAGNTIYF. Filled out from reference TRBV30 and TRBJ1-3, the complete variable domain reads SQTIHQWPATLVQPVGSPLSLECTVEGTSNPNLYWYRQAAGRGLQLLFYSVGIGQISSEVPQNLSASRPQDRQFILSSKKLLLSDSGFYLCAWSVRQGAGNTIYFGEGSWLTVV.

The chain uses TRBV6-1 and TRBJ1-2; maybe TRBD1 (5 bases). Germline loops: CDR1 MNHNS, CDR2 SASEGT. The CDR3 spans 15 residues. V dropped 1 base and J dropped 4 bases, with 13 bases sitting between them. The CDR3 coding sequence is TGTGCCAGCAGTGAAGGTCTCCTTCAGGGCTATGGCTACACCTTC. It specifies CASSEGLLQGYGYTF.

This chain uses TRBV7-2 with TRBJ1-1, with unresolved D. Deletions cut 5 bases from V and 5 bases from J, with 12 bases between. This CDR3 comprises 13 residues. Germline assignment: CDR1 SGHTA and CDR2 FQGNSA. This CDR3 reads CASSLSRRTEAFF. The CDR3 region has the DNA TGTGCCAGCAGCCTTTCACGGAGGACTGAAGCTTTCTTT.